This TCR beta chain was sequenced during a study of blood T cell repertoires in COVID-19. Germline loops: CDR1 SGHTA, CDR2 FQGTGA. J gave up 5 bases and V 5 bases, and 7 bases lay outside the gene matches. The CDR3 has 14 amino acids. Libraries were prepared by immunoSEQ multiplex PCR; TCRdb keeps only in-frame clonotypes and omits some of them. The sample lists about 130,000 clones, around 83% seen once, with about 9.5% in the top ten. The sequence was obtained from a man aged 40-49 years with active or convalescent COVID-19. The sample taken for sequencing was peripheral blood. The V gene is TRBV7-3, the J gene TRBJ2-3, with 7 bases lining up with TRBD1. The CDR3 nucleotides are TGTGCCAGCAGCCTCCGGACAGGAGGAGATACGCAGTATTTT. This encodes CASSLRTGGDTQYF.